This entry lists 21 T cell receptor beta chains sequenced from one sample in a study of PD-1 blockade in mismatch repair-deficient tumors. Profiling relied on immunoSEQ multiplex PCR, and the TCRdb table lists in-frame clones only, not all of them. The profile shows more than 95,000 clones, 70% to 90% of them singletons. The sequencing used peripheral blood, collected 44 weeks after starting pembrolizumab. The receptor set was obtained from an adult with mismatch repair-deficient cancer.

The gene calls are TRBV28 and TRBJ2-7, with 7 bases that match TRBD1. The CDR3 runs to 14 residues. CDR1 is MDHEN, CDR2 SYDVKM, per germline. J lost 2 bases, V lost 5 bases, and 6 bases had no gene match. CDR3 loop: CASSLRTGPYEQYF. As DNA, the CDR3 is TGTGCCAGCAGTCTTCGGACAGGCCCCTACGAGCAGTACTTC.

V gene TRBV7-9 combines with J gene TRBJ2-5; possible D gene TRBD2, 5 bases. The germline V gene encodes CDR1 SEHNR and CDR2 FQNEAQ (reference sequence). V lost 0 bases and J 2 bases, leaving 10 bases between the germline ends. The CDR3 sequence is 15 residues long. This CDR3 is CASSLAAGGQETQYF. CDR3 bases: TGTGCCAGCAGCTTAGCTGCGGGCGGACAAGAGACCCAGTACTTC.

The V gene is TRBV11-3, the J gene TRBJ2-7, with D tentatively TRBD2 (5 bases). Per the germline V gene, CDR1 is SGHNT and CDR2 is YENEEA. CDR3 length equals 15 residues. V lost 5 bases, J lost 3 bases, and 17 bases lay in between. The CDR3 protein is CASSGSRGRHYEQYF. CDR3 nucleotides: TGTGCCAGCAGCGGATCCCGGGGAAGACACTACGAGCAGTACTTC.

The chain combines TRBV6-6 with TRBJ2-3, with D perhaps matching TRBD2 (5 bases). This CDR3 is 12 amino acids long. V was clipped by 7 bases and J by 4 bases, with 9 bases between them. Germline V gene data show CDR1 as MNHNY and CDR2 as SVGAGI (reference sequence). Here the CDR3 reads CASIGLSDTQYF. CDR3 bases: TGTGCCAGCATCGGACTGTCAGATACGCAGTATTTT.

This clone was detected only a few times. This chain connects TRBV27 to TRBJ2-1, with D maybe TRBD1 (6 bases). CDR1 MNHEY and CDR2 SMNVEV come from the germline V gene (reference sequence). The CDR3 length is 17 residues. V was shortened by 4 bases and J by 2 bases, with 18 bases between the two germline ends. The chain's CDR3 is CASSSSSGQWPYNEQFF. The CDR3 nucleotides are TGTGCCAGCAGTTCCTCGTCAGGACAGTGGCCCTACAATGAGCAGTTCTTC.

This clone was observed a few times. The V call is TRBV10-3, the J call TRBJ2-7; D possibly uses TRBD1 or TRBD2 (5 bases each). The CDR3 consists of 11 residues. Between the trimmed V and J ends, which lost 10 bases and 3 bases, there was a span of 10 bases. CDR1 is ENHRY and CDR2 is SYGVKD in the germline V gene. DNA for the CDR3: TGTGCCACCCGGGACGGCTACGAGCAGTACTTC. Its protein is CATRDGYEQYF.

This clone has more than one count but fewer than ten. The CDR3 reads CASSNSGTGKLFF. Here the CDR3 DNA reads TGTGCCAGCAGTAACTCCGGGACAGGGAAGCTGTTTTTT. The chain recombines TRBV6-1 with TRBJ2-2, with 9 bases lining up with TRBD1. CDR1 is MNHNS, CDR2 SASEGT, per germline. V lost 5 bases and J lost 12; bases outside the gene matches: 7. The length of the CDR3 is 13 residues.

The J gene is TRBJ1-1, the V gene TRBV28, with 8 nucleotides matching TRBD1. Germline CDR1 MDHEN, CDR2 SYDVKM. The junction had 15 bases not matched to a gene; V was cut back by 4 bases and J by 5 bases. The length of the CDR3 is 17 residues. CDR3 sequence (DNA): TGTGCCAGCAGTTATTCAGGGGACAGGCTGCGTTTTACTGAAGCTTTCTTT. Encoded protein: CASSYSGDRLRFTEAFF. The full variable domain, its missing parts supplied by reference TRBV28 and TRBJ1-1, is DVKVTQSSRYLVKRTGEKVFLECVQDMDHENMFWYRQDPGLGLRLIYFSYDVKMKEKGDIPEGYSVSREKKERFSLILESASTNQTSMYLCASSYSGDRLRFTEAFFGQGTRLTVV.

Here the CDR3 DNA reads TGTGCCATACGTCGTGGACAGGGGGGGCTTTTTGAAGCTTTCTTT. Residues: CAIRRGQGGLFEAFF. J is TRBJ1-1 and V is TRBV10-3; TRBD1 matches 10 bases. Germline V gives CDR1 ENHRY, CDR2 SYGVKD. CDR3 size: 15 residues. Trimming cost V 9 bases and J 7 bases; bases outside gene matches: 14.

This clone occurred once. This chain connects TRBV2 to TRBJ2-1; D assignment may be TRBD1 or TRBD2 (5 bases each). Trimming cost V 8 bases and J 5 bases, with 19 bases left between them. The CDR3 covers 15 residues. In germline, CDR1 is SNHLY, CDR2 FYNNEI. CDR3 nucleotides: TGTGCCAGCCAGGAGCGGCTAGGGACCAACAATGAGCAGTTCTTC. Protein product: CASQERLGTNNEQFF.

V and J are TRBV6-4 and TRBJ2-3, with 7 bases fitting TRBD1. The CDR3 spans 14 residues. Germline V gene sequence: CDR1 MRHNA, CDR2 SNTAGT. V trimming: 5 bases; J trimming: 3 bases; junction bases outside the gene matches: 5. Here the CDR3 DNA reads TGTGCCAGCAGTATTACAGGGGAGACAGATACGCAGTATTTT. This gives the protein CASSITGETDTQYF.

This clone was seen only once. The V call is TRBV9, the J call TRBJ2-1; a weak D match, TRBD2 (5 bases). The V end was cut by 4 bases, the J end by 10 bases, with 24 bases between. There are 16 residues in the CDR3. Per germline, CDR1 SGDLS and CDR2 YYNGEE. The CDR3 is CASSRGRDNSPGEQFF. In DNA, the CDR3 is TGTGCCAGCAGCCGAGGCCGGGATAACTCTCCTGGGGAGCAGTTCTTC.

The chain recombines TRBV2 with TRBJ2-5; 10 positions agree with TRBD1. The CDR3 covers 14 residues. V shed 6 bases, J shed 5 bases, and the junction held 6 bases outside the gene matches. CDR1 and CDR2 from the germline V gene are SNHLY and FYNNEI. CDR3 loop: CASRMTGGIETQYF. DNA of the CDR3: TGTGCCAGCAGAATGACAGGGGGCATCGAGACCCAGTACTTC.

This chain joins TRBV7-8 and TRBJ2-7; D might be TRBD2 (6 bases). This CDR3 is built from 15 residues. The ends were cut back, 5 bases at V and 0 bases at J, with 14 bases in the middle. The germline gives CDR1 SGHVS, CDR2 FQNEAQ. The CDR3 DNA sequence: TGTGCCAGCAGCCCCCCGACTAGTCTCTCCTACGAGCAGTACTTC. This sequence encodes CASSPPTSLSYEQYF. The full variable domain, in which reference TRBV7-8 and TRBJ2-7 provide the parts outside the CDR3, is GAGVSQSPRYKVAKRGQDVALRCDPISGHVSLFWYQQALGQGPEFLTYFQNEAQLDKSGLPSDRFFAERPEGSVSTLKIQRTQQEDSAVYLCASSPPTSLSYEQYFGPGTRLTVT.

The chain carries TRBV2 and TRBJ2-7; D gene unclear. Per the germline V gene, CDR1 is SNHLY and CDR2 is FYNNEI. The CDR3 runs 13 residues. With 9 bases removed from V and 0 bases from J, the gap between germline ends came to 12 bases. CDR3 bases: TGTGCCAGTTCTGACGTGTTCTCCTACGAGCAGTACTTC. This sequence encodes CASSDVFSYEQYF.

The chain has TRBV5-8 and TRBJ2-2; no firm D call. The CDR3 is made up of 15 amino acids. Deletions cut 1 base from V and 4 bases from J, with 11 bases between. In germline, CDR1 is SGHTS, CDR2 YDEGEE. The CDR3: CASSLTEFGTGELFF. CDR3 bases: TGTGCCAGCAGCTTGACGGAGTTCGGCACCGGGGAGCTGTTTTTT.

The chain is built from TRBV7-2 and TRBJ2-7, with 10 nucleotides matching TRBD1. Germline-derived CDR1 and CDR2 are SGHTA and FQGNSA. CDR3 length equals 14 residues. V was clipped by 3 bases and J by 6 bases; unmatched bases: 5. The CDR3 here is CASSFGTGVREQYF. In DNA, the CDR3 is TGTGCCAGCAGCTTCGGGACAGGGGTTCGCGAGCAGTACTTC.

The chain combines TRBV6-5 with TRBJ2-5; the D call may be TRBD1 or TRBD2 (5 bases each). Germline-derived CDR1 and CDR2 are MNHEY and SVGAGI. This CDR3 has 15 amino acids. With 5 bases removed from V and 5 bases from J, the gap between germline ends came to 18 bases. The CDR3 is CASSVRTPRRETQYF. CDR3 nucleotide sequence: TGTGCCAGCAGTGTTCGGACACCGCGGAGGGAGACCCAGTACTTC.

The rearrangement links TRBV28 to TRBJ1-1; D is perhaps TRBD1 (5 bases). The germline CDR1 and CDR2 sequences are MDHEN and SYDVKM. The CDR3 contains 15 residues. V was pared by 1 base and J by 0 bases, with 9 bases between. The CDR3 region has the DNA TGTGCCAGCAGTTTATTATGGGGGGTGAACACTGAAGCTTTCTTT. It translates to CASSLLWGVNTEAFF.

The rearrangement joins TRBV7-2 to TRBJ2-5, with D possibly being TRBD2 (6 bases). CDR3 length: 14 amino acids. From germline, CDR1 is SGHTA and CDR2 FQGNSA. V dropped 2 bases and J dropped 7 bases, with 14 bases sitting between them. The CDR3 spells CASSLSGLPGTQYF. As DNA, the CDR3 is TGTGCCAGCAGCTTATCGGGACTGCCCGGGACCCAGTACTTC.

Here the CDR3 reads CAISESASGAKNIQYF. CDR3 sequence (DNA): TGTGCCATCAGTGAGTCGGCTAGCGGGGCAAAAAACATTCAGTACTTC. J is TRBJ2-4 and V is TRBV10-3, with 9 bases fitting TRBD2. The CDR3 has 16 amino acids. J was trimmed by 4 bases and V by 0 bases; bases with no gene match: 4. Germline-derived CDR1 and CDR2 are ENHRY and SYGVKD.